These 17 T cell receptor beta chains came from one sample sequenced in a study of T-cell reconstitution after alpha-beta-depleted transplantation in children. Preparation of the TCRbeta library involved a method that used unique molecular identifiers. TCRdb redid the calling of the PCR reads with MiXCR, one entry per CDR3 protein. Of 500,000 to 600,000 distinct CDR3 sequences in the sample, around 27% were seen once. Sequencing was performed on PBMCs, taken before TCRalphabeta/CD19-depleted stem cell transplant. All receptors come from a boy in the first two years of life with Wiskott-Aldrich syndrome, due to receive a stem cell transplant.

This clonotype was found a few times. V gene TRBV11-2 combines with J gene TRBJ2-5; 8 nucleotides agree with TRBD2. CDR1 and CDR2 (germline): SGHAT, FQNNGV. Losses at the gene ends were 2 bases for V and 5 bases for J; bases not matched to a gene: 4. The CDR3 is made up of 14 amino acids. CDR3 region: CASSLWTGGETQYF. The CDR3 DNA is TGTGCCAGCAGCTTATGGACGGGAGGGGAGACCCAGTACTTC.

This clonotype was recorded a few times. This chain uses TRBV5-1 with TRBJ2-7, with TRBD2 matching over 7 bases. V was pared by 0 bases and J by 2 bases, with 5 bases of the junction left unmatched. Germline lookup yields CDR1 SGHRS and CDR2 YFSETQ. The CDR3 covers 15 residues. The CDR3: CASSLAPSGAYEQYF. In DNA, the CDR3 is TGCGCCAGCAGCTTGGCGCCTAGCGGAGCCTACGAGCAGTACTTC.

The V call is TRBV7-2, the J call TRBJ2-1, with TRBD2 identical over 7 bases. V trimming: 4 bases; J trimming: 6 bases; junction bases outside the gene matches: 9. CDR1 and CDR2 (germline): SGHTA, FQGNSA. This CDR3 is built from 15 residues. The CDR3 DNA reads TGTGCCAGCAGCTGGCGACCGGGACTACCCAATGAGCAGTTCTTC. It yields the protein CASSWRPGLPNEQFF.

The J gene is TRBJ2-1, the V gene TRBV27; TRBD2 matches 10 bases. The CDR3 is 17 residues long. V lost 3 bases, J lost 0 bases, and 5 bases stayed unmatched. The V gene's germline CDR1 is MNHEY and CDR2 SMNVEV (reference sequence). CDR3 DNA sequence: TGTGCCAGCAGTTTTCGACTAGCGGGTAGCTCCTACAATGAGCAGTTCTTC. Translation: CASSFRLAGSSYNEQFF.

This chain joins TRBV12-3 or TRBV12-4 and TRBJ1-1, with 7 positions matching TRBD1. This CDR3 comprises 14 residues. Germline trimming cut 1 base from V and 6 bases from J; bases unmatched to any gene: 5. The CDR3: CASSLGQGGAEAFF. The CDR3 bases are TGTGCCAGCAGTTTAGGGCAGGGGGGGGCTGAAGCTTTCTTT.

CDR3 DNA sequence: TGTGCCTGGAGCCGTAGGGGGCCTGAAGCTTTCTTT. Protein sequence: CAWSRRGPEAFF. V is TRBV30 and J is TRBJ1-1; 7 bases map to TRBD1. The CDR3 is made up of 12 amino acids. The junction had 4 bases not matched to a gene; V was cut back by 3 bases and J by 6 bases. CDR1 is GTSNPN and CDR2 is SVGIG in the germline V gene (reference sequence).

The V and J genes are TRBV5-1 and TRBJ2-1, with TRBD2 matching over 9 bases. This CDR3 contains 14 residues. Germline CDR1 SGHRS, CDR2 YFSETQ. V lost 5 bases to trimming and J lost 6 bases; unmatched junction nucleotides: 6. In nucleotides, the CDR3 is TGCGCCAGCAGTCGGCTAGCGGGGCCCAATGAGCAGTTCTTC. Translating gives CASSRLAGPNEQFF. The whole variable domain, remainder taken from reference TRBV5-1 and TRBJ2-1, is KAGVTQTPRYLIKTRGQQVTLSCSPISGHRSVSWYQQTPGQGLQFLFEYFSETQRNKGNFPGRFSGRQFSNSRSEMNVSTLELGDSALYLCASSRLAGPNEQFFGPGTRLTVL.

This clonotype has only a few counts. The chain couples TRBV28 to TRBJ2-4, with D possibly matching TRBD2 (5 bases). Trimming removed 7 bases from V and 0 bases from J, with 10 bases in between. CDR1 and CDR2 from the germline V gene are MDHEN and SYDVKM. CDR3 length: 14 amino acids. The CDR3: CASTRDLAKNIQYF. DNA for the CDR3: TGTGCCAGCACCCGGGATTTAGCCAAAAACATTCAGTACTTC.

Note on this clonotype: A much larger clone is a single base away; this may be a read error. The V and J genes are TRBV10-3 and TRBJ2-7, with D perhaps matching TRBD1 or TRBD2 (7 bases each). V lost 3 bases to trimming and J lost 6 bases, with 21 bases between them. This CDR3 comprises 16 residues. Germline assignment: CDR1 ENHRY and CDR2 SYGVKD. The CDR3 region is CAISEGLVGSGGEQYF. The CDR3 DNA reads as TGTGCCATCAGTGAAGGACTAGTGGGTTCAGGGGGCGAGCAGTACTTC.

J is TRBJ2-3 and V is TRBV28, with D perhaps being TRBD1 or TRBD2 (5 bases each). Trimming removed 2 bases from V and 8 bases from J, with 17 bases in between. CDR1 is MDHEN, CDR2 SYDVKM, per germline. The CDR3 runs 15 residues. Here the CDR3 reads CASSLQSKGPGTQYF. The CDR3 region has the DNA TGTGCCAGCAGTTTACAGTCTAAGGGACCAGGTACGCAGTATTTT.

The chain has TRBV12-3 or TRBV12-4 and TRBJ2-4; the match to TRBD1 covers 7 bases. The CDR3 is made up of 15 amino acids. The V segment lost 5 bases and the J segment 0 bases; nucleotides outside the gene matches: 4. The CDR3 nucleotides are TGTGCCAGCAGTCCCACAGGGGTAGCCAAAAACATTCAGTACTTC. Translating it yields CASSPTGVAKNIQYF.

This clonotype has more than one count but fewer than ten. The chain combines TRBV5-1 with TRBJ2-1, with TRBD2 matching 14 bases. The length of the CDR3 is 15 residues. The J segment lost 10 bases and the V segment lost 4 bases, leaving 7 bases of the junction unmatched. CDR1 SGHRS and CDR2 YFSETQ come from the germline V gene. CDR3 amino acids: CASSVGLAGVSEQFF. In DNA form, the CDR3 reads TGCGCCAGCAGCGTGGGACTAGCGGGAGTCAGCGAGCAGTTCTTC.

The chain couples TRBV5-8 to TRBJ2-1; D may be TRBD1 (6 bases). The CDR3 is 14 amino acids. Germline V lookup: CDR1 SGHTS, CDR2 YDEGEE. Trimming removed 4 bases at V and 3 bases at J, with 11 bases between. The CDR3 region has the DNA TGTGCCAGCAGCGCGGACAGCCGCTACAATGAGCAGTTCTTC. Translating gives CASSADSRYNEQFF.

The gene calls are TRBV7-2 and TRBJ2-7; 10 positions agree with TRBD2. Trimming took 3 bases from V and 5 from J; bases not matched to a gene: 10. Germline CDR1 is SGHTA and CDR2 is FQGNSA. This CDR3 is 16 amino acids long. CDR3 coding DNA: TGTGCCAGCAGCTTCGTTCGTGCTAGCGGGAGAGACGAGCAGTACTTC. This translates into CASSFVRASGRDEQYF. Together with reference TRBV7-2 and TRBJ2-7, the CDR3 gives the full variable domain: GAGVSQSPSNKVTEKGKDVELRCDPISGHTALYWYRQSLGQGLEFLIYFQGNSAPDKSGLPSDRFSAERTGGSVSTLTIQRTQQEDSAVYLCASSFVRASGRDEQYFGPGTRLTVT.

Written as DNA, the CDR3 is TGTGCCAGCAGCCAAGTCCGTGGTGCGGGTCCCTACGAGCAGTACTTC. It is translated as CASSQVRGAGPYEQYF. This rearrangement joins TRBV3-1 to TRBJ2-7; D is perhaps TRBD2 (5 bases). The CDR3 runs to 16 residues. V lost 1 base and J lost 2, with 15 bases in between. Germline CDR1 reads LGHDT; CDR2 reads YNNKEL (reference sequence).

This chain joins TRBV5-1 and TRBJ2-2; 8 bases line up with TRBD1. Looked up from germline, CDR1 is SGHRS and CDR2 is YFSETQ. V lost 2 bases and J lost 2; bases outside the gene matches: 5. There are 16 residues in the CDR3. The CDR3 here is CASSFNGQGNTGELFF. Written as DNA, the CDR3 is TGCGCCAGCAGCTTTAACGGACAGGGTAACACCGGGGAGCTGTTTTTT.

The rearrangement uses TRBV20-1 and TRBJ1-4; TRBD1 might be the D (6 bases). The CDR3 is made up of 14 amino acids. Trimming removed 5 bases from V and 6 bases from J, with 16 bases in between. CDR1 is DFQATT and CDR2 is SNEGSKA in the germline V gene (reference sequence). This CDR3 reads CSADRAGAHEKLFF. The CDR3 coding sequence is TGCAGTGCTGACCGGGCAGGGGCGCATGAAAAACTGTTTTTT.